The present T cell receptor beta chain was sequenced within a study of blood T cell repertoires in COVID-19. Study as a whole: Acute-phase and convalescent COVID-19 samples originated in the United States, Italy and Spain. PBMCs, B-cell-depleted T cells, or T cells provided the cDNA or gDNA that made up the material.

Source study methods: Estimates of nucleated cell counts were drawn from the amplification of reference gene primers. Sequencing was performed with immunoSEQ multiplex PCR; in TCRdb, only in-frame clones are kept and a portion is missing. That table gives V, J and clone size, and the DNA gave D and trimming. Of over 80,000 clones in the sample, roughly 87% were seen once. The CDR3 sequence is 19 residues long. Germline V gene sequence: CDR1 LGHNA, CDR2 YNFKEQ. V was clipped by 0 bases and J by 3 bases; unmatched bases: 14. The sequence was obtained from a man aged 50-59 years with acute or convalescent COVID-19. Sample: peripheral blood. The gene calls are TRBV4-2 and TRBJ2-3; 8 bases line up with TRBD2. Here the CDR3 reads CASSQDIGNGGAATDTQYF. DNA of the CDR3: TGTGCCAGCAGCCAAGATATAGGGAACGGGGGGGCGGCGACAGATACGCAGTATTTT.